The rows below give T cell receptor beta chains drawn from one sample of a study of T cells in tuberculosis. Profiled with immunoSEQ multiplex PCR; TCRdb holds only in-frame clones, not every one. The sample holds 20,000 to 25,000 clones, 95% to 98% seen once. Sequencing used PBMCs. These receptors originate from a donor under 30 with latent tuberculosis or without tuberculosis infection. Both conserved end residues are part of each CDR3. The D gene is left open where the match is weak. Some rows mark clone size as missing; the rest say once, few, many or name a class of expanded clone.

-	-	TRBJ2-1	TRBV7-7	TGTGCCAGCAGCCAGGGTTCCTACAATGAGCAGTTCTTC	CASSQGSYNEQFF
-	once	TRBJ1-1	TRBV4-1	TGCGCCAGCAGCCAAGGGTATGGCAAAGCTTTCTTT	CASSQGYGKAFF
-	-	TRBJ1-1	TRBV30	TGTGCCTGGAGTCCGGGGGGGAACACTGAAGCTTTCTTT	CAWSPGGNTEAFF
-	-	TRBJ1-1	TRBV5-6	TGTGCCAGCAGCTTGGTCAGGGCGAACACTGAAGCTTTCTTT	CASSLVRANTEAFF
-	-	TRBJ2-1	TRBV5-1	TGCGCCAGCAGAGTGATCTGGGACACGCTCTACAATGAGCAGTTCTTC	CASRVIWDTLYNEQFF
-	-	TRBJ2-1	TRBV5-1	TGCGCCAGCAGCTTGTTAGAGGAGCAGTTCTTC	CASSLLEEQFF
-	-	TRBJ1-6	TRBV15	TGTGCCACCAGCCTCTTCGGGACATTCTATAATTCACCCCTCCACTTT	CATSLFGTFYNSPLHF
TRBD2	-	TRBJ2-1	TRBV9	TGTGCCAGCAGCGTGAATAGCGGGGGGGACAATGAGCAGTTCTTC	CASSVNSGGDNEQFF
-	once	TRBJ1-5	TRBV19	TGTGCCAGTACCTCAAGGGGTGACAGGCGCAGGAGCAATCAGCCCCAGCATTTT	CASTSRGDRRRSNQPQHF
-	-	TRBJ2-7	TRBV27	TGTGCCAGCAGTTCCCATCGCTCCCCTACGAGTGAGCAGTACTTC	CASSSHRSPTSEQYF
TRBD1	-	TRBJ1-2	TRBV6-1	TGTGCCAGCAGTGGGGGACAGGGAGCGTACTATGGCTACACCTTC	CASSGGQGAYYGYTF
-	-	TRBJ1-3	TRBV5-1	TGCGCCAGCAGCTTGGACAGGGCCGGAAACACCATATATTTT	CASSLDRAGNTIYF
-	-	TRBJ1-6	TRBV6-6	TGTGCCAGCAGTTACTCGGGAGGGGACGGGACCTCGAACCACTTT	CASSYSGGDGTSNHF
-	-	TRBJ2-4	TRBV30	TGTGCCTGGAGGACGGCGGGACAAAACATTCAGTACTTC	CAWRTAGQNIQYF
-	-	TRBJ2-1	TRBV20-1	TGCAGTGCTGAACAGGGCAATGAGCAGTTCTTC	CSAEQGNEQFF
-	once	TRBJ1-1	TRBV6-5	TGTGCTACCGGCAGGGGAGAGGAAGCTTTCTTT	CATGRGEEAFF
-	-	TRBJ1-3	TRBV4-1	TGCGCCAGCAGCCAAGATTCGTTCACCATATATTTT	CASSQDSFTIYF
TRBD1	-	TRBJ1-1	TRBV7-9	TGTGCCAGCAGCTTAGGGGGACAGTCTCCTGAAGCTTTCTTT	CASSLGGQSPEAFF
-	-	TRBJ1-2	TRBV6-1	TGTGCCAGCAGTCGGGAGTCTAACTATGGCTACACCTTC	CASSRESNYGYTF
-	-	TRBJ1-1	TRBV6-1	TGTGCCAGCAGTTTCGGGACAAAGAACACTGAAGCTTTCTTT	CASSFGTKNTEAFF
TRBD2	-	TRBJ2-2	TRBV7-3	TGTGCCAGCAGCGGCACCGGGACTAGCGAGAACACCGGGGAGCTGTTTTTT	CASSGTGTSENTGELFF
TRBD1	-	TRBJ1-2	TRBV9	TGTGCCAGCAGCGGGCCCCTACGACAGGGACTCGATGGCTACACCTTC	CASSGPLRQGLDGYTF
-	-	TRBJ2-7	TRBV21-1	TGTGCCAGCCCAGGGGCTATTGGGTTTTACGAGCAGTACTTC	CASPGAIGFYEQYF
-	-	TRBJ2-7	TRBV9	TGTGCCAGCAGCGGCGGGACGGGGGTCTACGAGCAGTACTTC	CASSGGTGVYEQYF
TRBD1	-	TRBJ2-7	TRBV7-9	TGTGCCAGCAGCTTAGGCGACAGGGGCGAGCAGTACTTC	CASSLGDRGEQYF
-	-	TRBJ1-2	TRBV12-5	TGTGCTAGTGGTTTGCCCCAGTGGGGCTACACCTTC	CASGLPQWGYTF
TRBD1	-	TRBJ1-1	TRBV2	TGTGCCAGCAATGGACAGGGCCGAGTGAGCACTGAAGCTTTCTTT	CASNGQGRVSTEAFF
-	-	TRBJ1-1	TRBV7-3	TGTGCCAGCAGCTCAAGAGCAGGAACTGAAGCTTTCTTT	CASSSRAGTEAFF
-	-	TRBJ2-7	TRBV5-1	TGCGCCAGCAGCCTGACGCAGGGGTATGAGCAGTACTTC	CASSLTQGYEQYF
TRBD2	-	TRBJ2-5	TRBV6-1	TGTGCCAGCAGTGGTACTAGCGGGAGGGCCCGAGAGACCCAGTACTTC	CASSGTSGRARETQYF
-	-	TRBJ1-2	TRBV19	TGTGCCAGTAACTACCTCGGACGGGGGGATAACTATGGCTACACCTTC	CASNYLGRGDNYGYTF
-	-	TRBJ1-4	TRBV5-1	TGCGCCAGCAGCTTGGACAGTGAAAAACTGTTTTTT	CASSLDSEKLFF
TRBD1	-	TRBJ1-3	TRBV2	TGTGCCAGCAGTGAAGGGGGACAGCTCTCTGGAAACACCATATATTTT	CASSEGGQLSGNTIYF
TRBD1	-	TRBJ2-7	TRBV11-2	TGTGCCAGCAGCTTAATACGAGGGGGCAATGAGCAGTACTTC	CASSLIRGGNEQYF
-	-	TRBJ1-2	TRBV5-1	TGCGCCAGCAGCTCGGAGACAGGTGTTCTTCGCTACACCTTC	CASSSETGVLRYTF
TRBD1	-	TRBJ1-2	TRBV6-6	TGTGCCAGCAGCCAGAGTTCCGGGACAGGGGTTGGCTACACCTTC	CASSQSSGTGVGYTF
-	-	TRBJ2-1	TRBV7-9	TGTGCCAGCAGCTTAGGGTCAGGGGAGGGGACCGAGCAGTTCTTC	CASSLGSGEGTEQFF
-	-	TRBJ1-3	TRBV6-6	TGTGCCAGCAGGACTGGCCACTCTGGAAACACCATATATTTT	CASRTGHSGNTIYF
-	-	TRBJ2-3	TRBV18	TGTGCCAGCTCACCAGTTAAGGGGATGCAGTATTTT	CASSPVKGMQYF
-	few	TRBJ1-1	TRBV21-1	TGTGCCAGCATCGGCAGAGCGGGGACTGAAGCTTTCTTT	CASIGRAGTEAFF
-	-	TRBJ2-2	TRBV10-1	TGCGCCAGCAGTGGCAGGGTTCCCGGGGAGCTGTTTTTT	CASSGRVPGELFF
TRBD1	-	TRBJ1-3	TRBV5-6	TGTGCCAGCAGATCAACAGGGGGTGGAAACACCATATATTTT	CASRSTGGGNTIYF
TRBD1	-	TRBJ1-5	TRBV7-2	TGTGCCAGCAGCCGGGACAGGTGGGCGCGTAATCAGCCCCAGCATTTT	CASSRDRWARNQPQHF
-	-	TRBJ1-1	TRBV7-9	TGTGCCAGCAGCTCGAAGACAGGTTTGAACACTGAAGCTTTCTTT	CASSSKTGLNTEAFF
-	-	TRBJ1-1	TRBV30	TGTGCCTGCGAGCGGACGGAGAACACTGAAGCTTTCTTT	CACERTENTEAFF
TRBD1	-	TRBJ1-2	TRBV5-6	TGTGCCAGCAGCGCACCTACAGGGGCCACCCTTTATGGCTACACCTTC	CASSAPTGATLYGYTF
-	-	TRBJ2-5	TRBV28	TGTGCCAGCAGTCAACAAGCGACTCCAGAGGAGACCCAGTACTTC	CASSQQATPEETQYF
-	-	TRBJ1-1	TRBV19	TGTGCCAGTAGTATCGACCCGGCGGACACTGAAGCTTTCTTT	CASSIDPADTEAFF